Given below is one TCR beta chain in context. Its antigen is still unknown. This sample is part of a study of CD8+ T cells in alopecia areata. Looking at the study overall: The tofacitinib course ran for 6 to 18 months and was followed by 6 months off drug.

Treatment indicated: oral pan-JAK inhibitor, 5-10 mg twice daily. Study-level results: Scalp clonality decreased significantly with tofacitinib, and so did expanded CD8+ clones among the top 100.

Following extraction, RNA underwent reverse transcription to cDNA, which served as the sequencing template. This table comes from immunoSEQ multiplex PCR, and its TCRdb copy is limited to in-frame clones, with some not included. The table has 130,000 or so clones, around 83% seen once. This CDR3 is built from 14 residues. The trim removed 3 bases at V and 4 bases at J, leaving 3 bases unmatched. Germline CDR1 MNHNS, CDR2 SASEGT. The clonotype originates from a human donor with alopecia areata. This sequence joins TRBV6-1 and TRBJ2-1; 7 bases fit TRBD1. Sample: CD8+ T cells sorted from blood, taken at week 4, from a patient treated with tofacitinib. CDR3 DNA: TGTGCCAGCAGTGAGCTGGGACAGTACAATGAGCAGTTCTTC. Protein product: CASSELGQYNEQFF.